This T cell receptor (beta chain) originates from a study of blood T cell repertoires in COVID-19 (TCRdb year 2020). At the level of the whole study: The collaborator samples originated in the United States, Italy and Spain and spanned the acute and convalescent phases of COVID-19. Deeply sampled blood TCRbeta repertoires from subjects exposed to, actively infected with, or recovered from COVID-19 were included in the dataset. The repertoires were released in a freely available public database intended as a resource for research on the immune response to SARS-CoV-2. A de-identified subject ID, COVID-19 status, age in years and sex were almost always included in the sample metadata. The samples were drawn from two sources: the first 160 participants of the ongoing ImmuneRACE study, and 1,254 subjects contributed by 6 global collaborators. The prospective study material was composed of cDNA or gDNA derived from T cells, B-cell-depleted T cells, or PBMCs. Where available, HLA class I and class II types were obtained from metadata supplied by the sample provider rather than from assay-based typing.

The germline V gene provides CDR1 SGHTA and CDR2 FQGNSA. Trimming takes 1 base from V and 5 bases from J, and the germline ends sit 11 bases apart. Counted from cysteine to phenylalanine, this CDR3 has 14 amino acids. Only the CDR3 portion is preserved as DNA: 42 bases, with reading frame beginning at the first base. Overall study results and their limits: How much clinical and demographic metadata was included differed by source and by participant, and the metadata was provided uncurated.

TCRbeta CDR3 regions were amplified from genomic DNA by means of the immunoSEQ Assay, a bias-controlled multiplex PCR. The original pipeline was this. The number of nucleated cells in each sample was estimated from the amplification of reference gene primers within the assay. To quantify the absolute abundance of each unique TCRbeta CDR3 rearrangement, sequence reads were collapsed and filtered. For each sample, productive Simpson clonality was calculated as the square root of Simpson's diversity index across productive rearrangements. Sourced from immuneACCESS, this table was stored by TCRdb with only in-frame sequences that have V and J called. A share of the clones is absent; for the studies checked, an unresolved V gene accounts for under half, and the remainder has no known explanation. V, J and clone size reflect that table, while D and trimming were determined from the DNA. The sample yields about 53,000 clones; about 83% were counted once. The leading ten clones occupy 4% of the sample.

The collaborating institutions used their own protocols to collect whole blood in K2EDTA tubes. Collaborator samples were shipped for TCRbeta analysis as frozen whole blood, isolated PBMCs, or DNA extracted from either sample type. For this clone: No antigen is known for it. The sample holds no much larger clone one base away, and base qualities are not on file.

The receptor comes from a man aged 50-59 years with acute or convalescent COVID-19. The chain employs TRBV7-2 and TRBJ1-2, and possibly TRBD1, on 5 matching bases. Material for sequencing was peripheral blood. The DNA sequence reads TGTGCCAGCAGCTTAGACAGGTTGCCATATGGCTACACCTTC. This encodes CASSLDRLPYGYTF.